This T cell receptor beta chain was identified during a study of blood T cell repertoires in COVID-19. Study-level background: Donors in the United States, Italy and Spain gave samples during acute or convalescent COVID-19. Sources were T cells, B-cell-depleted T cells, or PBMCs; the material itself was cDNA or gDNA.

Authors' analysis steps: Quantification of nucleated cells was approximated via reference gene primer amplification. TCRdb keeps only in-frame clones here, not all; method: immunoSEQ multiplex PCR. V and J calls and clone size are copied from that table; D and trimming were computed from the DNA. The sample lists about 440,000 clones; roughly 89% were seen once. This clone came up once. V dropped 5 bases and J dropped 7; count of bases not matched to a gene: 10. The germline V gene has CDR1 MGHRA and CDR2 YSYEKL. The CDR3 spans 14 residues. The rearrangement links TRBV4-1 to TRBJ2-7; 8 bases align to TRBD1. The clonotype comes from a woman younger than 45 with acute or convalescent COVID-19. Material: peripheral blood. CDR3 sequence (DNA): TGCGCCAGCAGCTCAGGGGGCGCCCCGGAAGAGCAGTACTTC. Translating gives CASSSGGAPEEQYF.